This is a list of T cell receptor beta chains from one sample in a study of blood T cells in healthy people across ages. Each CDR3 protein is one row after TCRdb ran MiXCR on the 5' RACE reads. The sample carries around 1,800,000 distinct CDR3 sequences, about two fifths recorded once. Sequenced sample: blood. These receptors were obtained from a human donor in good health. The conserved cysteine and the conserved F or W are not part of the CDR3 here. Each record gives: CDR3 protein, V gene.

SVKTGNGYGYT | TRBV20-1
ASSLRAAAAGELF | TRBV5-1
ASSLTDSDDNGYT | TRBV27
ASSKEGLAASYEQY | TRBV21-1
SARDPGTDTQY | TRBV20-1
ASSYARYQPQH | TRBV6-2/TRBV6-3
ASSLALPGSGEQY | TRBV7-9
ASSLNGNGNPYEQY | TRBV27
SARLEFAGYT | TRBV20-1
ASSEAQGSITKNIQF | TRBV6-1
ASSQPKGVGTNTGELF | TRBV4-2
ASSKRGEQY | TRBV21-1
SARESDRVSVEF | TRBV20-1
ASSLLGGNGELF | TRBV5-1
ASSFSTVYEQY | TRBV5-1